The next 27 T cell receptor beta chains were all read from a single sample in a study of blood T cells in healthy people across ages. A second about 7 to 11 cycle PCR used barcoded and J-beta primers. TCRdb processed the 5' RACE reads anew with MiXCR; each CDR3 protein has one entry. The table lists roughly 800,000 distinct CDR3 sequences, 58% of them singletons. Sequenced material: blood. The receptors shown here come from a man younger than 40 in good health.

This clonotype has more than one count but fewer than ten. The rearrangement links TRBV12-3 or TRBV12-4 to TRBJ2-7, with D uncertain. The ends were cut back, 3 bases at V and 4 bases at J, with 10 bases in the middle. The CDR3 has 13 amino acids. The CDR3 sequence is CASSLVSSYEQYF. CDR3 nucleotides: TGTGCCAGCAGTTTGGTCAGTAGTTACGAGCAGTACTTC.

This chain's CDR3 is CASSQGARGGYGYTF. Written as DNA, the CDR3 is TGCGCCAGCAGCCAAGGGGCGAGGGGTGGATATGGCTACACCTTC. This sequence joins TRBV4-3 and TRBJ1-2, with D maybe TRBD1 (5 bases). Trimming took 1 base from V and 5 from J, leaving 14 bases between them. The CDR3 runs 15 residues. The germline V gene has CDR1 LGHNA and CDR2 YSLEER.

This clonotype was seen only a few times. The chain combines TRBV27 with TRBJ2-7, with 8 positions matching TRBD1. The germline CDR1 and CDR2 sequences are MNHEY and SMNVEV (reference sequence). With 6 bases clipped from V and 2 bases from J, the junction kept 6 bases outside the gene matches. This CDR3 has 14 residues. The CDR3 DNA reads as TGTGCCAGCAGGGGGACAGGATCCACCTACGAGCAGTACTTC. Its translation is CASRGTGSTYEQYF.

This chain connects TRBV18 to TRBJ2-2; a weak D match, TRBD1 (6 bases). Per germline, CDR1 KGHSH and CDR2 LQKENI. The V and J ends lost 5 bases and 8 bases respectively, with 18 bases between them. This CDR3 is built from 15 residues. The CDR3 here is CASSSQTYDRGELFF. The CDR3 coding sequence is TGTGCCAGCTCATCGCAAACCTACGACAGGGGGGAGCTGTTTTTT.

This chain uses TRBV12-3 or TRBV12-4 with TRBJ2-7, with 7 nucleotides matching TRBD1. J gave up 5 bases and V 0 bases, and 4 bases lay outside the gene matches. The length of the CDR3 is 14 residues. The CDR3 nucleotides are TGTGCCAGCAGTTTAGCGACAGGGAGACACGAGCAGTACTTC. Amino acids: CASSLATGRHEQYF.

This rearrangement joins TRBV7-2 to TRBJ1-6; 10 bases align to TRBD1. The CDR3 totals 15 residues. Germline V gene data show CDR1 as SGHTA and CDR2 as FQGNSA. Unmatched junction bases numbered 12, after V lost 5 bases and J lost 14 bases. CDR3 coding DNA: TGTGCCAGCAGCCGACCGGGACAGGGGCGGTTGACCCTCCACTTT. Protein sequence: CASSRPGQGRLTLHF.

This chain uses TRBV21-1 with TRBJ2-1; the D call of TRBD1 is as the table states it, not checked on the DNA. The DNA end is more similar to TRBJ2-7, so the J call may be wrong. TRBV21-1 corresponds to a pseudogene. This CDR3 is built from 17 residues. CDR3 coding DNA: TGTGCCAGCAGACCCTCTGGACAGGCTGCCTCCTACAATGAGCAGTACTTC. Its protein is CASRPSGQAASYNEQYF.

V is TRBV9 and J is TRBJ2-5; a possible D gene is TRBD2 (5 bases). Germline V gene data show CDR1 as SGDLS and CDR2 as YYNGEE. Trimming took off 4 bases at V and 5 bases at J, with 12 bases between the two ends. The CDR3 runs 13 residues. The CDR3 loop reads CASSRSGVETQYF. CDR3 in DNA: TGTGCCAGCAGCCGGAGCGGAGTCGAGACCCAGTACTTC.

This chain joins TRBV12-3 or TRBV12-4 and TRBJ2-7; perhaps TRBD1 as D (6 bases). V lost 3 bases and J 3 bases, leaving 12 bases between the germline ends. The length of the CDR3 is 14 residues. CDR3 coding DNA: TGTGCCAGCAGTTTTGGACAGTCCTACTACGAGCAGTACTTC. It codes for CASSFGQSYYEQYF.

The genes are TRBV4-2 and TRBJ2-5; TRBD1 agrees at 7 bases. Near its end, the DNA agrees better with TRBJ2-7, so the J call may be wrong. Germline V gene lookup returns CDR1 LGHNA and CDR2 YNFKEQ. The CDR3 length is 16 residues. This chain's CDR3 is CASSQAPGTEGYEQYF. The CDR3, as DNA: TGTGCCAGCAGCCAAGCCCCCGGGACAGAAGGTTACGAGCAGTACTTC.

The CDR3 coding sequence is TGTGCCAGCAGTGAAGGCGGGGGCGCCTACAATGAGCAGTTCTTC. Its translation is CASSEGGGAYNEQFF. The chain combines TRBV2 with TRBJ2-1; maybe TRBD2 (7 bases). The CDR3 is made up of 15 amino acids. The germline V gene has CDR1 SNHLY and CDR2 FYNNEI. Trimming cost V 1 base and J 2 bases, with 9 bases left between them.

V is TRBV5-4 and J is TRBJ2-5, with D perhaps matching TRBD2 (6 bases). V was cut by 1 base and J by 5 bases, with 9 bases left in between. Germline assignment: CDR1 SGHNT and CDR2 YYREEE (reference sequence). The CDR3 is 13 amino acids. In DNA, the CDR3 is TGTGCCAGCAGCTTGACTAGCTCGGAGACCCAGTACTTC. Protein: CASSLTSSETQYF.

V is TRBV5-1 and J is TRBJ1-4; perhaps TRBD1 as D (5 bases). Germline CDR1 is SGHRS and CDR2 is YFSETQ. V shed 4 bases and J shed 3 bases, with 13 bases lying between them. The length of the CDR3 is 15 residues. CDR3 protein: CASSPAGQANEKLFF. The CDR3 nucleotides are TGCGCCAGCAGCCCGGCGGGGCAGGCTAATGAAAAACTGTTTTTT.

V usage is TRBV6-5 and J usage is TRBJ1-1, with 9 positions matching TRBD1. Losses at the gene ends were 7 bases for V and 11 bases for J; bases not matched to a gene: 14. The germline V gene encodes CDR1 MNHEY and CDR2 SVGAGI. The length of the CDR3 is 14 residues. CDR3 nucleotides: TGTGCCAGCACCACACTACCAAGGACAGGGGACGCTTTCTTT. Amino acids: CASTTLPRTGDAFF.

The rearrangement uses TRBV27 and TRBJ1-1; D is uncertain. The CDR3 covers 13 residues. The V gene lost 4 bases and the J gene lost 3 bases, with 9 bases spanning the gap. From germline, CDR1 is MNHEY and CDR2 SMNVEV (reference sequence). The CDR3 sequence: CASSSLKYTEAFF. The CDR3 DNA follows: TGTGCCAGCAGTTCACTAAAGTACACTGAAGCTTTCTTT.

This sequence joins TRBV29-1 and TRBJ1-6; no firm D call. V dropped 8 bases and J dropped 2 bases, with 28 bases sitting between them. The CDR3 has 19 residues. Germline lookup yields CDR1 SQVTM and CDR2 ANQGSEA. CDR3 in DNA: TGCAGCTCCTATTGGGCCCCAAAAGGGCCTGGGCCCTATAATTCACCCCTCCACTTT. Its translation is CSSYWAPKGPGPYNSPLHF.

This rearrangement joins TRBV5-1 to TRBJ2-3, with unresolved D. This CDR3 is 15 amino acids long. Germline values: CDR1 SGHRS, CDR2 YFSETQ. The ends were cut back, 0 bases at V and 2 bases at J, with 10 bases in the middle. CDR3 in amino acids: CASSLVSGYTDTQYF. In nucleotides, the CDR3 is TGCGCCAGCAGCTTGGTTTCTGGGTACACAGATACGCAGTATTTT.

This chain joins TRBV29-1 and TRBJ1-1; D is possibly TRBD1 (5 bases). V lost 7 bases and J 5 bases, leaving 17 bases between the germline ends. The germline gives CDR1 SQVTM, CDR2 ANQGSEA. This CDR3 comprises 13 residues. This chain's CDR3 is CSAIPGLETEAFF. The CDR3 DNA is TGCAGCGCAATCCCGGGACTGGAAACTGAAGCTTTCTTT.

CDR3 sequence (DNA): TGTGCCAGCAGTGCATTGGTAACTAATGAAAAACTGTTTTTT. Protein sequence: CASSALVTNEKLFF. The chain carries TRBV2 and TRBJ1-4; D call uncertain. The V end lost 4 bases, the J end lost 1 base, and 7 bases lay between the germline ends. The CDR3 is made up of 14 amino acids. CDR1 and CDR2 from the germline V gene are SNHLY and FYNNEI.

This clonotype has a count of ten or more. V gene TRBV29-1 combines with J gene TRBJ2-3; no definite D call. CDR3 length equals 13 residues. Per the germline V gene, CDR1 is SQVTM and CDR2 is ANQGSEA. The ends were cut back, 2 bases at V and 1 base at J, with 7 bases in the middle. The CDR3 region is CSVEPSRTDTQYF. DNA of the CDR3: TGCAGCGTTGAACCCTCACGCACAGATACGCAGTATTTT.

This clonotype came up once. Written as DNA, the CDR3 is TGTGCCAGCAGCCACTTACCGGGACAGGGGGCGCAGGGCTACACCTTC. Amino acids: CASSHLPGQGAQGYTF. The chain uses TRBV3-1 and TRBJ1-2; TRBD1 aligns across 12 bases. Germline CDR1 reads LGHDT; CDR2 reads YNNKEL (reference sequence). The CDR3 runs 16 residues. J was trimmed by 8 bases and V by 3 bases; bases with no gene match: 10.

The chain carries TRBV7-9 and TRBJ1-1; D is unresolved. Germline CDR1 and CDR2: SEHNR and FQNEAQ (reference sequence). Deletions cut 4 bases from V and 1 base from J, with 7 bases between. The CDR3 totals 13 residues. The CDR3 region has the DNA TGTGCCAGCAGCTCCGGATCGAACACTGAAGCTTTCTTT. Its translation: CASSSGSNTEAFF.

Only a few counts were recorded for this clonotype. The genes are TRBV12-3 or TRBV12-4 and TRBJ2-6; the D gene is possibly TRBD2 (6 bases). The CDR3 contains 21 residues. V was pared by 3 bases and J by 0 bases, with 24 bases between. For the CDR3, the DNA is TGTGCCAGCAGTTTTTTTTTTGGGTACGCAGGACTAAACTCTGGGGCCAACGTCCTGACTTTC. This gives the protein CASSFFFGYAGLNSGANVLTF.

This clonotype showed up just a few times. V usage is TRBV20-1 and J usage is TRBJ2-7; 11 bases are shared with TRBD1. CDR1 is DFQATT and CDR2 is SNEGSKA in the germline V gene (reference sequence). This CDR3 is 14 amino acids long. Trimming took 5 bases from V and 10 from J; bases not matched to a gene: 13. The CDR3 protein is CSAPRPGQGGDQYF. CDR3 DNA: TGCAGTGCTCCCCGACCGGGACAGGGGGGAGATCAGTACTTC.

The V and J genes are TRBV2 and TRBJ2-3; D is undetermined. CDR1 is SNHLY, CDR2 FYNNEI, per germline. This CDR3 is built from 14 residues. V lost 7 bases to trimming and J lost 4 bases, with 15 bases between them. CDR3 sequence reads: CASKIQNSPDTQYF. The CDR3 coding sequence is TGTGCCAGCAAAATACAGAATTCCCCAGATACGCAGTATTTT.

This clonotype was detected ten times or more. The chain is built from TRBV7-2 and TRBJ2-3; D perhaps matches TRBD2 (6 bases). CDR1 and CDR2 from the germline V gene are SGHTA and FQGNSA. The CDR3 has 13 residues. The V end was cut by 3 bases, the J end by 2 bases, with 6 bases between. As DNA, the CDR3 is TGTGCCAGCAGCTTGGACTACACAGATACGCAGTATTTT. This translates into CASSLDYTDTQYF.

This clonotype has a handful of counts. V is TRBV5-1 and J is TRBJ2-2; 9 nucleotides match TRBD1. The germline gives CDR1 SGHRS, CDR2 YFSETQ. CDR3 length: 15 amino acids. The junction had 6 bases not matched to a gene; V was cut back by 3 bases and J by 6 bases. The CDR3 loop reads CASSWGQGEAGELFF. The CDR3 DNA reads TGCGCCAGCAGCTGGGGACAGGGTGAGGCCGGGGAGCTGTTTTTT. The whole variable domain, remainder taken from reference TRBV5-1 and TRBJ2-2, is KAGVTQTPRYLIKTRGQQVTLSCSPISGHRSVSWYQQTPGQGLQFLFEYFSETQRNKGNFPGRFSGRQFSNSRSEMNVSTLELGDSALYLCASSWGQGEAGELFFGEGSRLTVL.